This T cell receptor (beta chain) was identified during a study of cytotoxic CD8 clonotypes in ibrutinib-treated CLL (dated by TCRdb to the early 2020s). About the study as a whole: The cohort was composed of 11 relapsed/refractory and fewer than 16 treatment-naive patients; IGHV unmutated status was identified in under 18 patients. On average, each sample had approximately 250,000 productive templates and under 95,000 productive rearrangements. The response samples were drawn at a median of 12 months into treatment, with a range of roughly 6 to 40 months. Responses were partial in some 24 patients and complete in 2; after median approximately 5.5 years follow-up, about 14 stayed in remission and 12 progressed. Every remission and progressive disease sample was obtained while ibrutinib was still being received by the patients. Cryopreserved peripheral blood mononuclear cells were collected before treatment, at response, and at either disease progression or sustained remission. Of the approximately 86 people in the trial, around 26 had longitudinal samples available. The investigation overall reported the following: Public clonotypes were found to be uncommon and were observed to contract or remain stable during treatment; the increase in clonality was shown to reflect expansion of private clonotypes at ibrutinib response. Baseline clonality was found to be higher than that of age-matched healthy donors and was strongly correlated with circulating CD8+ T-cell counts. Lymph node repertoires were not examined, and the timing of sampling was not matched between patients in sustained remission and those whose disease progressed. Clonality increased at ibrutinib response, stayed stable in sustained remission, and fell back toward baseline at progression.

V drops 6 bases and J drops 1 base, leaving 10 bases in between. From the cysteine up to the phenylalanine, the CDR3 has a length of 14 residues. Only CDR3 DNA remains: 42 bases, in frame from the first base. The germline V gene gives CDR1 as MNHEY and CDR2 as SVGAGI. Sample time point, as interpreted from the label and publication: 20 to 25 months on ibrutinib. Roughly 1.9 micrograms of genomic DNA were extracted from cryopreserved PBMCs for TCR beta library preparation. Longitudinal blood samples from CLL patients receiving ibrutinib monotherapy were subjected to high-throughput TCR beta sequencing. Patients were enrolled in a phase 2 open-label single-center ibrutinib monotherapy trial. This clone was seen many times. Its antigen is unknown. No base qualities exist here, and no much larger clone lies one base off it. The goal of deep resolution MiSeq sequencing was a depth between 1 in 1 million and 1 in 200,000 T cells, and coverage averaged 10x per clonotype. TCR beta libraries were generated with the immunoSEQ hsTCRB Kit. The paper's processing steps were these. The data were analyzed with ImmunoSEQ Analyzer and ImmunoSEQ Data Assistant, and V, D and J gene assignments followed IMGT definitions. Clonality, which ranges from 0 to 1, was calculated as one minus the normalized Shannon entropy of productive rearrangement frequencies. Only overrepresented clonotypes making up at least 0.05% of the repertoire of each patient were included in the public clonotype analysis. Repertoires from thirteen age-matched healthy donors in immuneACCESS were used as clonality controls. TCRdb stores this immuneACCESS table with in-frame sequences only. Part of the clones is absent; in the studies checked, under half of the shortfall reflects unresolved V genes, and no reason is known for the rest. That table is the source of V, J and clone size, and D and trimming were worked out from the DNA. This sample comprises approximately 150,000 clones, approximately 80% of them detected only once. 3.5% to 5.5% of the sample goes to the ten largest clones.

The rearranged segments are TRBV6-5 and TRBJ2-4; the D gene is perhaps TRBD1, on 6 matching bases. Sample: PBMCs, taken after 24 months of ibrutinib treatment. The clonotype comes from a human donor with chronic lymphocytic leukemia. The nucleotides read TGTGCCAGCAGATATGACAGGGCCAAAAACATTCAGTACTTC. Its coded protein is CASRYDRAKNIQYF.